This TCR beta chain was observed in a study of cytomegalovirus exposure and HLA in healthy donors. Both 60 Vbeta primers and 13 Jbeta primers went into the PCR. Using immunoSEQ multiplex PCR, the repertoire was profiled, and TCRdb retains in-frame clones only, with some absent. The sample consists of some 74,000 clones, less than 85% of them appearing once. On this clone itself: Its antigen remains unidentified.

General study findings and limits: Later work found most CMV-associated TCR beta chains apparently HLA-restricted. As was reported, the HLA-A and HLA-B alleles of most subjects were accurately predicted from TCR beta sequences. Among TCR sequences, most were rare, though some public TCRs appeared in many donors.

At collection, donors were nominally healthy, but unrecorded immune exposures were probable. The CDR3 has 10 residues. Germline CDR1 SGDLS, CDR2 YYNGEE. The V end was cut by 5 bases, the J end by 11 bases, with 8 bases between. The genes are TRBV9 and TRBJ2-1; weak D call: TRBD2 (6 bases). The sample was PBMCs. This clonotype originated in a male donor in good health and CMV-seronegative. Written as DNA, the CDR3 is TGTGCCAGCAGTGGGACTCAGCAGTTCTTC. Protein product: CASSGTQQFF.